The T cell receptor beta chain described here comes from a study of long-term antiretroviral therapy in people with HIV. Survey level was the resolution at which the v3.0 immunoSEQ assay ran. The method was immunoSEQ multiplex PCR; TCRdb's version includes in-frame clones alone and lacks a portion of them. The sample has around 19,000 clones; 79% are singletons. About this clone: Its antigen is currently unknown.

Looked up from germline, CDR1 is LNHDA and CDR2 is SQIVND (reference sequence). The CDR3 length is 12 residues. With 7 bases removed from V and 1 base from J, the gap between germline ends came to 7 bases. Notes on the study in general: The range of CDR3 lengths in HIV repertoires proved narrower than that found in controls.

This material consisted of unsorted PBMCs, taken at the start of antiretroviral therapy. The rearrangement joins TRBV19 to TRBJ1-1; D is unresolved. The sequence derives from a man younger than 45 with HIV. The CDR3: CASTTRNTEAFF. Written as DNA, the CDR3 is TGTGCCAGTACCACGAGGAACACTGAAGCTTTCTTT. Full variable domain (outside the CDR3, taken from reference TRBV19 and TRBJ1-1): DGGITQSPKYLFRKEGQNVTLSCEQNLNHDAMYWYRQDPGQGLRLIYYSQIVNDFQKGDIAEGYSVSREKKESFPLTVTSAQKNPTAFYLCASTTRNTEAFFGQGTRLTVV.